Listed below are T cell receptor beta chains from one sample, sequenced in a study of blood T cell repertoires in COVID-19. Generated by immunoSEQ multiplex PCR, the TCRdb table keeps only in-frame clones and is missing some. The sample carries some 220,000 clones, about 80% recorded once. Input material: peripheral blood. The source of these receptors is a woman in her 30s who had recovered from COVID-19. Each CDR3 is given with its conserved first and last residue. D genes are given only for firm matches. Expanded clones are given a class, and other clones once, few, many or no size at all.

few	TRBV11-2	NA	14	TRBJ1-2	TGTGCCAGCAGCTTAGATCGGGGGAGCTATGGCTACACCTTC	CASSLDRGSYGYTF
NA	TRBV30	NA	12	TRBJ1-1	TGTGCCTGGAGCCTGAGCCCCGGGAGAGCTTTCTTT	CAWSLSPGRAFF
NA	TRBV9	TRBD2	14	TRBJ2-7	TGTGCCAGCAGCGTAGGCGGGAGGGCGGGCGAGCAGTACTTC	CASSVGGRAGEQYF
NA	TRBV4-2	NA	14	TRBJ2-1	TGTGCCAGCAGCCAAGAGGGCGCTGGCAAGGAGCAGTTCTTC	CASSQEGAGKEQFF
NA	TRBV29-1	NA	14	TRBJ1-5	TGCAGCGTTGCTTTGGCAGGGCGCAATCAGCCCCAGCATTTT	CSVALAGRNQPQHF
NA	TRBV11-2	NA	14	TRBJ2-7	TGTGCCAGCAGCTTAGATTCCCCGGGACAAGATCGGTACTTC	CASSLDSPGQDRYF
once	TRBV9	NA	17	TRBJ1-3	TGTGCCAGCAGCACAGCGGATTTAGCGGGGTCTGGAAACACCATATATTTT	CASSTADLAGSGNTIYF
NA	TRBV14	TRBD2	13	TRBJ2-1	TGTGCCAGCAGCCGCACTAGCGTTGGTGAGCAGTTCTTC	CASSRTSVGEQFF
few	TRBV7-9	TRBD2	15	TRBJ2-1	TGTGCCAGCAGCTTCGGAGGGAGGGCCTACAATGAGCAGTTCTTC	CASSFGGRAYNEQFF
few	TRBV6-1	NA	16	TRBJ2-3	TGTGCCAGCAGTGACGGGAGGACAGGGAACACAGATACGCAGTATTTT	CASSDGRTGNTDTQYF
NA	TRBV7-2	TRBD2	15	TRBJ2-3	TGTGCCAGCAGCTTGGCGGGAGTCTTTGGAGATACGCAGTATTTT	CASSLAGVFGDTQYF
NA	TRBV6-5	NA	15	TRBJ1-2	TGTGCCAGCAGAGATAACCTACAGGGAAGTAAAGGCTACACCTTC	CASRDNLQGSKGYTF
NA	TRBV6-4	NA	13	TRBJ2-5	TGTGCCAGCAGTGACTCCAGTGGCGAGACCCAGTACTTC	CASSDSSGETQYF
NA	TRBV2	TRBD1	14	TRBJ1-2	TGTGCCAGCAGGGGGACAGGGGGCCTCTATGGCTACACCTTC	CASRGTGGLYGYTF
NA	TRBV7-9	TRBD1	13	TRBJ1-2	TGTGCCAGCAGCACAGGGGCGGGCTATGGCTACACCTTC	CASSTGAGYGYTF
few	TRBV5-1	NA	12	TRBJ2-7	TGCGCCAGCAGCTTGTACGGGAAAGAGCAGTACTTC	CASSLYGKEQYF
NA	TRBV11-2	NA	17	TRBJ2-2	TGTGCCAGCAGCTTCCCTAGGCAGAAACCGAACACCGGGGAGCTGTTTTTT	CASSFPRQKPNTGELFF
NA	TRBV9	NA	15	TRBJ1-2	TGTGCCAGCAGCCCCTCTTTAGGGGTCAACTATGGCTACACCTTC	CASSPSLGVNYGYTF
NA	TRBV5-5	TRBD1	16	TRBJ2-7	TGTGCCAGCAGCTACCCGGCGGGACAGGGAACCTACGAGCAGTACTTC	CASSYPAGQGTYEQYF
NA	TRBV19	NA	13	TRBJ2-7	TGTGCCAGTAGTGATAACACAGTTTACGAGCAGTACTTC	CASSDNTVYEQYF